Below are 26 T cell receptor beta chains sequenced from a single sample in a study of OX40 agonist ivuxolimab in advanced cancers. Libraries were prepared by immunoSEQ multiplex PCR; TCRdb keeps only in-frame clonotypes and omits some of them. The sample consists of about 52,000 clones, less than 90% of them appearing once. Sequenced here: CD4+ or CD8+ T cells sorted from blood, sampled in a trial of the OX40 agonist ivuxolimab. The receptors were gathered from an adult with an advanced solid tumor such as melanoma, head and neck, liver or kidney cancer.

The chain links TRBV7-2 to TRBJ1-2; 7 bases line up with TRBD1. CDR1 and CDR2 (germline): SGHTA, FQGNSA. CDR3 size: 13 residues. J lost 4 bases, V lost 4 bases, and 3 bases had no gene match. Written as DNA, the CDR3 is TGTGCCAGCAGCTCCCGGGACAGCTATGGCTACACCTTC. It translates to CASSSRDSYGYTF.

This chain connects TRBV19 to TRBJ2-7, with D unclear. The CDR3 extends over 14 amino acids. Germline assignment: CDR1 LNHDA and CDR2 SQIVND (reference sequence). V gave up 5 bases and J gave up 0 bases, with 11 bases separating them. This chain's CDR3 is CASSRGSDSYEQYF. CDR3 DNA sequence: TGTGCCAGTAGTCGTGGGTCGGACTCCTACGAGCAGTACTTC. Based on the CDR3 plus reference TRBV19 and TRBJ2-7, the full variable domain is DGGITQSPKYLFRKEGQNVTLSCEQNLNHDAMYWYRQDPGQGLRLIYYSQIVNDFQKGDIAEGYSVSREKKESFPLTVTSAQKNPTAFYLCASSRGSDSYEQYFGPGTRLTVT.

The genes are TRBV19 and TRBJ2-7; D remains ambiguous. The CDR3 runs to 13 residues. CDR1 and CDR2 from the germline V gene are LNHDA and SQIVND (reference sequence). The V end lost 6 bases, the J end lost 0 bases, and 9 bases lay between the germline ends. The CDR3, as DNA: TGTGCCAGTAGAGGAGACACCTCCTACGAGCAGTACTTC. Protein sequence: CASRGDTSYEQYF. Drawing the rest from reference TRBV19 and TRBJ2-7, the complete variable domain is DGGITQSPKYLFRKEGQNVTLSCEQNLNHDAMYWYRQDPGQGLRLIYYSQIVNDFQKGDIAEGYSVSREKKESFPLTVTSAQKNPTAFYLCASRGDTSYEQYFGPGTRLTVT.

The chain carries TRBV4-1 and TRBJ2-5, with TRBD2 identical over 13 bases. The junction had 11 bases not matched to a gene; V was cut back by 0 bases and J by 4 bases. Germline lookup yields CDR1 MGHRA and CDR2 YSYEKL. The CDR3 is 19 residues long. CDR3: CASSQEVGLAGDHPETQYF. Here the CDR3 DNA reads TGCGCCAGCAGCCAAGAAGTAGGACTAGCGGGGGACCATCCAGAGACCCAGTACTTC.

This chain connects TRBV5-8 to TRBJ1-1; TRBD1 is a possible D gene (6 bases). This CDR3 has 14 amino acids. V lost 1 base and J lost 4, with 11 bases in between. Germline CDR1 reads SGHTS; CDR2 reads YDEGEE. CDR3 sequence: CASSLTWGATEAFF. The CDR3 DNA follows: TGTGCCAGCAGCTTGACTTGGGGGGCCACTGAAGCTTTCTTT. Supplemented by reference TRBV5-8 and TRBJ1-1, the full variable domain reads EAGVTQSPTHLIKTRGQQATLRCSPISGHTSVYWYQQALGLGLQFLLWYDEGEERNRGNFPPRFSGRQFPNYSSELNVNALELEDSALYLCASSLTWGATEAFFGQGTRLTVV.

This sequence joins TRBV2 and TRBJ1-2; D gene unclear. This CDR3 is 13 amino acids long. Germline V gene lookup returns CDR1 SNHLY and CDR2 FYNNEI. V lost 7 bases and J 1 base, leaving 10 bases between the germline ends. CDR3 DNA: TGTGCCAGCAAACAACCGAATAACTATGGCTACACCTTC. Translated: CASKQPNNYGYTF.

The chain joins TRBV4-2 to TRBJ1-2; unclear D gene. Germline V lookup: CDR1 LGHNA, CDR2 YNFKEQ. The ends were cut back, 0 bases at V and 6 bases at J, with 14 bases in the middle. There are 15 residues in the CDR3. This CDR3 reads CASSQDLSVFNGYTF. In DNA form, the CDR3 reads TGTGCCAGCAGCCAAGATTTGTCGGTTTTCAATGGCTACACCTTC.

The rearrangement uses TRBV19 and TRBJ1-4; D call uncertain. Trimming cost V 1 base and J 11 bases, with 14 bases left between them. Germline V gene sequence: CDR1 LNHDA, CDR2 SQIVND (reference sequence). CDR3 length: 14 residues. CDR3 coding DNA: TGTGCCAGTAGTATAGGTGGTGCGGACCCTAAACTGTTTTTT. Its translation: CASSIGGADPKLFF.

This chain joins TRBV6-4 and TRBJ2-2, with a weak D call TRBD2 (6 bases). Looked up from germline, CDR1 is MRHNA and CDR2 is SNTAGT. The CDR3 has 14 residues. V was trimmed by 2 bases and J by 4 bases, leaving 8 bases between them. This chain's CDR3 is CASSDLGGTGELFF. In DNA form, the CDR3 reads TGTGCCAGCAGTGACCTGGGGGGCACCGGGGAGCTGTTTTTT.

This rearrangement joins TRBV5-4 to TRBJ2-7; D not resolved. V lost 2 bases, J lost 3 bases, and 12 bases lay in between. The CDR3 covers 14 residues. The germline gives CDR1 SGHNT, CDR2 YYREEE (reference sequence). The DNA for the CDR3 is TGTGCCAGCAGCTTCAACCTTCAAGACTACGAGCAGTACTTC. It yields the protein CASSFNLQDYEQYF.

Note on this clone: One end of the junction fails to match germline, which may point to a read error. Other DNA sequences in this sample translate to the same CDR3. The chain is built from TRBV6-5 and TRBJ2-1; D is unresolved. Germline CDR1 MNHEY, CDR2 SVGAGI. The length of the CDR3 is 15 residues. The CDR3 DNA reads TGTGCCAGCAGTTACAGGATCGGCACCTACAATGAGCAATTCTTC. This gives the protein CASSYRIGTYNEQFF.

The table lists this clone with a count of one. The chain uses TRBV4-1 and TRBJ2-5; weak D call: TRBD1 (7 bases). Germline V gives CDR1 MGHRA, CDR2 YSYEKL. Trimming removed 1 base from V and 10 bases from J, with 13 bases in between. The length of the CDR3 is 13 residues. Here the CDR3 reads CASSQVGGGDQYF. The CDR3 DNA sequence: TGCGCCAGCAGCCAAGTTGGAGGGGGCGACCAGTACTTC.

CDR3 amino acids: CASSQESGLDYEQYF. In DNA form, the CDR3 reads TGCGCCAGCAGCCAAGAATCGGGACTCGACTACGAGCAGTACTTC. The chain links TRBV4-3 to TRBJ2-7; D is perhaps TRBD2 (6 bases). Germline-derived CDR1 and CDR2 are LGHNA and YSLEER. The V end lost 0 bases, the J end lost 3 bases, and 12 bases lay between the germline ends. This CDR3 contains 15 residues.

The rearrangement uses TRBV5-1 and TRBJ2-5; 10 bases line up with TRBD2. J was trimmed by 2 bases and V by 4 bases; bases with no gene match: 5. Germline assignment: CDR1 SGHRS and CDR2 YFSETQ. This CDR3 has 15 residues. The CDR3 sequence: CASSPGTSAQETQYF. The CDR3 bases are TGCGCCAGCAGCCCCGGGACTAGCGCTCAAGAGACCCAGTACTTC.

The CDR3 sequence: CASSLRQGSYNEQFF. Here the CDR3 DNA reads TGCGCCAGCAGCTTGCGACAGGGCTCCTACAATGAGCAGTTCTTC. The chain is built from TRBV5-1 and TRBJ2-1, with 7 bases fitting TRBD1. Trimming removed 1 base from V and 0 bases from J; junction bases left unmatched: 1. CDR3 length: 15 residues. CDR1 and CDR2 from the germline V gene are SGHRS and YFSETQ.

The gene calls are TRBV5-6 and TRBJ2-1; a weak D match, TRBD1 (6 bases). The V gene lost 4 bases and the J gene lost 8 bases, with 19 bases spanning the gap. The CDR3 runs 15 residues. Germline V gene data show CDR1 as SGHDT and CDR2 as YYEEEE. The CDR3 sequence is CASSMLQGSGDEQFF. The DNA for the CDR3 is TGTGCCAGCAGCATGCTACAGGGTTCCGGCGATGAGCAGTTCTTC.

The rearrangement joins TRBV11-2 to TRBJ2-7; D is undetermined. Between the trimmed V and J ends, which lost 1 base and 5 bases, there was a span of 3 bases. The germline V gene has CDR1 SGHAT and CDR2 FQNNGV. This CDR3 spans 11 amino acids. CDR3 sequence: CASSLVHEQYF. The CDR3 nucleotides are TGTGCCAGCAGCTTAGTCCACGAGCAGTACTTC.

The chain employs TRBV6-4 and TRBJ1-2; perhaps TRBD1 as D (6 bases). Trimming stripped 7 bases from V and 2 bases from J, with 23 bases between. The CDR3 totals 17 residues. Germline loops: CDR1 MRHNA, CDR2 SNTAGT. The CDR3 DNA reads as TGTGCCAGCATCAACCGGGACATCGTTCGAGCGAACTATGGCTACACCTTC. As protein: CASINRDIVRANYGYTF.

The chain has TRBV28 and TRBJ1-3, with D unresolved. The CDR3 length is 13 residues. Trimming cost V 6 bases and J 0 bases, with 6 bases left between them. Germline V gene data show CDR1 as MDHEN and CDR2 as SYDVKM. CDR3 bases: TGTGCCAGCAGATCATACTCTGGAAACACCATATATTTT. Its translation: CASRSYSGNTIYF.

The chain uses TRBV5-6 and TRBJ1-2, with a possible D match to TRBD1 (5 bases). V was cut by 4 bases and J by 5 bases, with 18 bases left in between. Per germline, CDR1 SGHDT and CDR2 YYEEEE. The CDR3 consists of 15 residues. The CDR3 sequence is CASSAGLEKGYGYTF. The CDR3 nucleotides read TGTGCCAGCAGCGCGGGACTGGAGAAGGGGTATGGCTACACCTTC.

The rearrangement links TRBV4-1 to TRBJ2-1, with D possibly called TRBD1 or TRBD2 (5 bases each). From germline, CDR1 is MGHRA and CDR2 YSYEKL. CDR3 length: 14 residues. The V and J ends lost 1 base and 6 bases respectively, with 10 bases between them. DNA for the CDR3: TGCGCCAGCAGCCAAGGTGAGGGGCTCAATGAGCAGTTCTTC. Its translation is CASSQGEGLNEQFF.

CDR3 in amino acids: CAWSVLGTSGNTIYF. CDR3 DNA sequence: TGTGCCTGGAGTGTACTGGGGACCTCTGGAAACACCATATATTTT. The rearrangement joins TRBV30 to TRBJ1-3, with D perhaps TRBD1 (5 bases). Germline lookup yields CDR1 GTSNPN and CDR2 SVGIG (reference sequence). This CDR3 spans 15 amino acids. Trimming stripped 0 bases from V and 0 bases from J, with 9 bases between.

The chain recombines TRBV4-1 with TRBJ2-3, with unresolved D. The germline V and J ends were trimmed by 3 bases and 4 bases, with 8 bases remaining between them. CDR1 is MGHRA and CDR2 is YSYEKL in the germline V gene. The CDR3 is 13 residues long. CDR3 sequence: CASSHEWADTQYF. In DNA, the CDR3 is TGCGCCAGCAGCCATGAGTGGGCAGATACGCAGTATTTT.

The chain uses TRBV2 and TRBJ2-1; 11 bases map to TRBD1. Trimming took 8 bases from V and 6 from J; bases not matched to a gene: 3. CDR3 length equals 13 residues. The germline V gene encodes CDR1 SNHLY and CDR2 FYNNEI. The CDR3 bases are TGTGCCAGCGAGGACAGGGGGCTCAATGAGCAGTTCTTC. Its protein is CASEDRGLNEQFF.

The chain combines TRBV6-6 with TRBJ2-7, with 10 bases fitting TRBD1. Germline lookup yields CDR1 MNHNY and CDR2 SVGAGI (reference sequence). V was pared by 2 bases and J by 2 bases, with 6 bases of the junction left unmatched. The length of the CDR3 is 16 residues. The CDR3, as DNA: TGTGCCAGCAGTTACAATGACAGGGGGCCGACCTACGAGCAGTACTTC. The encoded protein is CASSYNDRGPTYEQYF.

The chain joins TRBV2 to TRBJ1-2, with a weak D call TRBD1 (5 bases). Trimming pared 10 bases from V and 4 bases from J, leaving 10 bases between. Per the germline V gene, CDR1 is SNHLY and CDR2 is FYNNEI. The CDR3 length is 11 residues. The CDR3 nucleotides read TGTGCCACTTGGGACGCCTATGGCTACACCTTC. It is translated as CATWDAYGYTF.